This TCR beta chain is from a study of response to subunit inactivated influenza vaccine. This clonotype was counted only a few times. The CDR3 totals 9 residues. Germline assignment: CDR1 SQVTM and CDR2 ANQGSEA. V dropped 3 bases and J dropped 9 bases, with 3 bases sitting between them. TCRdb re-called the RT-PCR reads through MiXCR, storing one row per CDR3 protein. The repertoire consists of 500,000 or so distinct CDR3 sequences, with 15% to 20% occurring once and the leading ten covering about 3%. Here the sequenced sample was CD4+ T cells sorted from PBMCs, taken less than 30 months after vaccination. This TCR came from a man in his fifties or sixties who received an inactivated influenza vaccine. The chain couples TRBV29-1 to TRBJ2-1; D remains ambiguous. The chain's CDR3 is CSVDGEQFF. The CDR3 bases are TGCAGCGTTGACGGTGAGCAGTTCTTC.